The rows below give T cell receptor beta chains drawn from one sample of a study of blood T cell repertoires in COVID-19. Sequenced by immunoSEQ multiplex PCR; TCRdb stores in-frame clones only, minus some. This sample yields some 200,000 clones, of which roughly 86% are seen a single time; more than 10% belongs to the top ten. The sequencing input was peripheral blood. The receptors originated from a woman between 40 and 50 years old with acute or convalescent COVID-19. CDR3s include the opening cysteine and the closing phenylalanine or tryptophan. The order of the fields is V gene, clone size, J gene, D gene, CDR3 DNA, CDR3 protein. A D gene is named only where the DNA matches it firmly. A row's size may be missing; if present it is once, few, many or a size class.

V gene: TRBV11-2
clone size: -
J gene: TRBJ2-7
D gene: -
CDR3 DNA: TGTGCCAGCAGCTCGGGACTCCACCGTTGGGAGCAGTACTTC
CDR3 protein: CASSSGLHRWEQYF

V gene: TRBV27
clone size: -
J gene: TRBJ2-6
D gene: -
CDR3 DNA: TGTGCCAGCAGCATGTTCCACTCTGGGGCCAACGTCCTGACTTTC
CDR3 protein: CASSMFHSGANVLTF

V gene: TRBV9
clone size: once
J gene: TRBJ2-3
D gene: -
CDR3 DNA: TGTGCCAGCAGCAAGGGAGTTGACACAGATACGCAGTATTTT
CDR3 protein: CASSKGVDTDTQYF

V gene: TRBV1
clone size: -
J gene: TRBJ2-5
D gene: -
CDR3 DNA: TGCACCAGCAGCCGACTCCCTCTACAGCGGTGGCAAGAGACCCAGTACTTC
CDR3 protein: CTSSRLPLQRWQETQYF

V gene: TRBV5-6
clone size: -
J gene: TRBJ2-7
D gene: TRBD2
CDR3 DNA: TGTGCCAGCAGCTTATTCGGCGGGGGGCAGGAGTACTTC
CDR3 protein: CASSLFGGGQEYF

V gene: TRBV27
clone size: many
J gene: TRBJ2-3
D gene: -
CDR3 DNA: TGTGCCAGCAAACTCACTACCAACACAGATACGCAGTATTTT
CDR3 protein: CASKLTTNTDTQYF

V gene: TRBV4-1
clone size: -
J gene: TRBJ2-1
D gene: TRBD2
CDR3 DNA: TGCGCCAGCAGCCCGTCTAGCGGGGGGCCTACCCAGAGCTCCTACAATGAGCAGTTCTTC
CDR3 protein: CASSPSSGGPTQSSYNEQFF

V gene: TRBV3-1/TRBV3-2
clone size: -
J gene: TRBJ2-1
D gene: -
CDR3 DNA: TGTGCCAGCAGCCAAACCGACAGGTGGTCTAGGAATGAGCAGTTCTTC
CDR3 protein: CASSQTDRWSRNEQFF

V gene: TRBV24-1
clone size: -
J gene: TRBJ1-2
D gene: TRBD1
CDR3 DNA: TGTGCCACCAGACTGACAGGGGGTAGGAATGGCTACACCTTC
CDR3 protein: CATRLTGGRNGYTF

V gene: TRBV6-6
clone size: few
J gene: TRBJ2-1
D gene: -
CDR3 DNA: TGTGCCACCCATAATTCCGGGACTTTTACCTACAATGAGCAGTTCTTC
CDR3 protein: CATHNSGTFTYNEQFF

V gene: TRBV18
clone size: -
J gene: TRBJ2-7
D gene: -
CDR3 DNA: TGTGCCAGCTCACCGGCCTTTGCCTACGAGCAGTACTTC
CDR3 protein: CASSPAFAYEQYF